This T cell receptor beta chain was sequenced in a study of T cell changes during pregnancy in multiple sclerosis (dated by TCRdb to the late 2010s). About the full investigation: The study looked at changes in the T cell repertoire across pregnancy in women with multiple sclerosis.

Libraries were built with the immunoSEQ multiplex PCR assay. Imported from immuneACCESS, the table was reduced by TCRdb to in-frame sequences with V and J called. These copies leave out some clones; in studies compared against another copy, an unresolved V gene accounts for under half, and the cause of the remainder is not known. The sample has 55,000 to 65,000 clones on record, about 92% of them singletons. 0.85% of the sample goes to the ten largest clones. A note on this clone: What this receptor recognizes is not known. Base qualities are missing; no much larger clone stands one base away.

This sequence was found in a female donor with multiple sclerosis, enrolled in a pregnancy study. The specimen comprised peripheral blood, sampled in the first trimester of pregnancy.

The DNA reads as follows: TGTGCCAGCAGCGCCCCCCATGAGTTCTATGGCTACACCTTC. It translates to CASSAPHEFYGYTF. Rearrangement joined TRBV9 to TRBJ1-2; no D gene is confidently identified. Reading from cysteine to phenylalanine, the CDR3 counts 14 amino acids. Of the read, only the CDR3 DNA is kept; its 42 bases are in frame from base 1. CDR1 and CDR2 (SGDLS, YYNGEE) derive from the germline V gene. V is reduced by 3 bases and J by 4 bases, leaving a spacing of 13 bases between them.